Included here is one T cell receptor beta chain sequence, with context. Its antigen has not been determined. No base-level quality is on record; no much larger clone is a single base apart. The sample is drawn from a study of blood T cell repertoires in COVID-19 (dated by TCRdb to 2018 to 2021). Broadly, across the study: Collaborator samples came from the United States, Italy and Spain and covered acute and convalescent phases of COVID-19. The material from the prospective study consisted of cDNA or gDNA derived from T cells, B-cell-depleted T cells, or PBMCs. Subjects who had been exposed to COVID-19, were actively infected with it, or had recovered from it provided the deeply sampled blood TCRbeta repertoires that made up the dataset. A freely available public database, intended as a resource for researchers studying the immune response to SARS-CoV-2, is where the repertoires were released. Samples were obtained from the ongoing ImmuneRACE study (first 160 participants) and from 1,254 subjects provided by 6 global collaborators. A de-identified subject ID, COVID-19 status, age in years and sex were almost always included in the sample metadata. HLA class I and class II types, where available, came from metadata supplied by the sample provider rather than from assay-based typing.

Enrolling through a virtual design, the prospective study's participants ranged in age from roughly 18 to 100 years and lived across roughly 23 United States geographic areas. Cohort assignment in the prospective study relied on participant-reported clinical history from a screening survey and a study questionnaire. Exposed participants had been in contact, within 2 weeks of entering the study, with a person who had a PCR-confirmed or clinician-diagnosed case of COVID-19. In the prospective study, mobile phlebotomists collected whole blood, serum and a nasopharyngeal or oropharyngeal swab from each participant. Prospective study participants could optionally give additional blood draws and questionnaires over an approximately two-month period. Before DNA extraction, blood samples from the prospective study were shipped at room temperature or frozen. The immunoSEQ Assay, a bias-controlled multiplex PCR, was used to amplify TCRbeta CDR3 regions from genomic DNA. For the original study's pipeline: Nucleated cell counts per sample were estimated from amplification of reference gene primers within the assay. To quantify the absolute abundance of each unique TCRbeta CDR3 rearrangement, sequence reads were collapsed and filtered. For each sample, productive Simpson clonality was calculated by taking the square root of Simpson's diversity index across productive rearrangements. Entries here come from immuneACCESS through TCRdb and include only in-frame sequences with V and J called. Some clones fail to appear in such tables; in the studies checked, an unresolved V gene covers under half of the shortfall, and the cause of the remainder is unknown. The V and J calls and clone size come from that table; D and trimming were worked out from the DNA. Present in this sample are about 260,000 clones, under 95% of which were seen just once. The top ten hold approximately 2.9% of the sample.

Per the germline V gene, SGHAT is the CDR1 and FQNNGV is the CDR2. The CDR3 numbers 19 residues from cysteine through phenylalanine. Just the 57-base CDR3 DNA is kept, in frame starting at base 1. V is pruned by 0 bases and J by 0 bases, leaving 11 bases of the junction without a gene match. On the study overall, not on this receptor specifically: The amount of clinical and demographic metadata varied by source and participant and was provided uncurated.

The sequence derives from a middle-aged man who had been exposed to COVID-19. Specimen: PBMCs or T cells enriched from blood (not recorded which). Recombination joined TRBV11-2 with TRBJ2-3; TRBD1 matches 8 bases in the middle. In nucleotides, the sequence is TGTGCCAGCAGCTTAGAGCTCGGGACAGGCATTACTAGCACAGATACGCAGTATTTT. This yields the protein CASSLELGTGITSTDTQYF.